This T cell receptor beta chain appears in the sequencing data of a study of blood T cell repertoires in COVID-19. Background on the study: Nucleic acid was either cDNA or gDNA, and it came from T cells, B-cell-depleted T cells, or PBMCs.

With 4 bases removed from V and 0 bases from J, the gap between germline ends came to 13 bases. From germline, CDR1 is LGHDT and CDR2 YNNKEL (reference sequence). The CDR3 has 17 residues. The age range of participants was 18 to 89 years, with residence in approximately 25 US areas. Self-reported history from a screening survey and questionnaire set each donor's cohort. Authors' methods: Reference gene primer amplification in the assay estimated nucleated cell counts. The data were produced by immunoSEQ multiplex PCR, yet TCRdb's version contains in-frame clones alone and is incomplete. V and J calls and clone size follow that table, whereas D and trimming were derived from the DNA. The sample lists a few hundred thousand clones; approximately 90% were seen once.

The sequenced sample consisted of PBMCs or T cells enriched from blood (not recorded which). This sequence joins TRBV3-1 (or the pseudogene TRBV3-2) and TRBJ2-6; a weak D match, TRBD1 (6 bases). The TCR sequence derives from a woman in her 30s who had recovered from COVID-19. The CDR3 sequence is CASSRLTGSSGANVLTF. As DNA, the CDR3 is TGTGCCAGCAGCCGACTGACAGGCAGCTCTGGGGCCAACGTCCTGACTTTC.